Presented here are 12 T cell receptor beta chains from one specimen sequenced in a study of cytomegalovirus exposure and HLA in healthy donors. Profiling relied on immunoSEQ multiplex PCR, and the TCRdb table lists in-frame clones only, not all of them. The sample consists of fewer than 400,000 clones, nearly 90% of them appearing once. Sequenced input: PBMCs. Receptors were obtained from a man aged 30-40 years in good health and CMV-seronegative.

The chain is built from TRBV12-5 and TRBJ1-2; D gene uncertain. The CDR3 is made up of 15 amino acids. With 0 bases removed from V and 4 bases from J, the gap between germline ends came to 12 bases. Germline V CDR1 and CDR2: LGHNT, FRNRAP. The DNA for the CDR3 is TGTGCTAGTGGTTTGGTAGGCGGCTCCCCCTATGGCTACACCTTC. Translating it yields CASGLVGGSPYGYTF.

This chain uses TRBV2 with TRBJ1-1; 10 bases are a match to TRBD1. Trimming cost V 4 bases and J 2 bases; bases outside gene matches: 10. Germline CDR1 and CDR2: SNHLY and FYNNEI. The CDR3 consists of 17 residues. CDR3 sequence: CASSGRGQGIINTEAFF. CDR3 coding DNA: TGTGCCAGCAGTGGACGGGGACAGGGGATCATCAACACTGAAGCTTTCTTT. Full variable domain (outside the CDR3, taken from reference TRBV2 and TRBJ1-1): EPEVTQTPSHQVTQMGQEVILRCVPISNHLYFYWYRQILGQKVEFLVSFYNNEISEKSEIFDDQFSVERPDGSNFTLKIRSTKLEDSAMYFCASSGRGQGIINTEAFFGQGTRLTVV.

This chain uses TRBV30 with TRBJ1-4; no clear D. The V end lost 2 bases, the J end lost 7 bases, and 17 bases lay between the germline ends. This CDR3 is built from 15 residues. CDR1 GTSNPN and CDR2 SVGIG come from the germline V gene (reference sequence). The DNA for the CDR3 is TGTGCCTGGAGTTCCGACCCCGGGAGTATTGAAAAACTGTTTTTT. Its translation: CAWSSDPGSIEKLFF.

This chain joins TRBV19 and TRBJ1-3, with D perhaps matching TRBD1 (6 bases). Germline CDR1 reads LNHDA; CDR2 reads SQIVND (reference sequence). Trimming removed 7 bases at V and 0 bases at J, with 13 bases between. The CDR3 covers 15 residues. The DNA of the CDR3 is TGTGCCAGTACCCCGACAGGACCCTCTGGAAACACCATATATTTT. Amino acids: CASTPTGPSGNTIYF.

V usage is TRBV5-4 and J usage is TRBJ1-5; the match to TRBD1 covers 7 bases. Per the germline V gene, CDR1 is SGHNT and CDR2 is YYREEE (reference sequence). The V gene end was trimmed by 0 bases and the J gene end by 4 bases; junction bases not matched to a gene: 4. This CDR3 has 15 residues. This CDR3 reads CASSLVKGANQPQHF. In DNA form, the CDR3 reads TGTGCCAGCAGCTTGGTAAAGGGGGCGAATCAGCCCCAGCATTTT.

The DNA of the CDR3 is TGTGCCAGCAGCTTATACGGGACAGCGAATTCACCCCTCCACTTT. Translation gives CASSLYGTANSPLHF. The J gene is TRBJ1-6, the V gene TRBV11-1, with TRBD1 identical over 7 bases. This CDR3 region has 15 residues. CDR1 is SGHAT and CDR2 is FQDESV in the germline V gene (reference sequence). Trimming cost V 2 bases and J 7 bases; bases outside gene matches: 5.

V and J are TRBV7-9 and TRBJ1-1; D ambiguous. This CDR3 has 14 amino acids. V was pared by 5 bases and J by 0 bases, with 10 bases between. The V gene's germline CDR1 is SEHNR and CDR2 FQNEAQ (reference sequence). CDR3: CASSPLEMNTEAFF. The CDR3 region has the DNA TGTGCCAGCAGCCCGCTCGAGATGAACACTGAAGCTTTCTTT.

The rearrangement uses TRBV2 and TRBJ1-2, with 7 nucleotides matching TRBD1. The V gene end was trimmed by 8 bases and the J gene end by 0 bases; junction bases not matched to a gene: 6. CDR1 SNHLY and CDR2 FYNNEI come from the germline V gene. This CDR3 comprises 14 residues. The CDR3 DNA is TGTGCCAGCGGACGGGACAGAGCTAACTATGGCTACACCTTC. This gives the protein CASGRDRANYGYTF.

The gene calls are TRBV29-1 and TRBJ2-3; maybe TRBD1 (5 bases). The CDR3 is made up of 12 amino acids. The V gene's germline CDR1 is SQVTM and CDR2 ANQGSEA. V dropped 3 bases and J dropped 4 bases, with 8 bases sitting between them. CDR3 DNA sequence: TGCAGCGTTGATAAGGGGTCAGATACGCAGTATTTT. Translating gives CSVDKGSDTQYF.

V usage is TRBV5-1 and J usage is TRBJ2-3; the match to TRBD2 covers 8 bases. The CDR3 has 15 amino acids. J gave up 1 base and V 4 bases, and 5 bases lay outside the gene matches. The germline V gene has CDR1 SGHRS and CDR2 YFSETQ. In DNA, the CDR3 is TGCGCCAGCAGCCGGGAGGGGGGACGCACAGATACGCAGTATTTT. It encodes CASSREGGRTDTQYF.

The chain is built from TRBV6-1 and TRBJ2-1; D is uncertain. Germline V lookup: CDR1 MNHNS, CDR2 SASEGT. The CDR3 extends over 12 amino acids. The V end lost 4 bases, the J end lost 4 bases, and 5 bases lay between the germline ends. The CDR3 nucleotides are TGTGCCAGCAGTGTCAAATACAATGAGCAGTTCTTC. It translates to CASSVKYNEQFF.

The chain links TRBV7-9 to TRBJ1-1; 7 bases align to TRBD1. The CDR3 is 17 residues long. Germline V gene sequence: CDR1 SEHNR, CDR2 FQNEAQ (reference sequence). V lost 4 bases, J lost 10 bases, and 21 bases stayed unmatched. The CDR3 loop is CASSSTGTDGEVLRAFF. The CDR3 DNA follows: TGTGCCAGCAGCTCCACCGGGACAGATGGAGAAGTGCTACGAGCTTTCTTT.